This T cell receptor (beta chain) is from a study of blood T cell repertoires in COVID-19. The wider study: The United States, Italy and Spain supplied acute and convalescent COVID-19 samples.

Germline values: CDR1 SGHTA, CDR2 FQGNSA. V dropped 3 bases and J dropped 2 bases, with 14 bases sitting between them. This CDR3 comprises 15 residues. Per the study methods: Quantification of nucleated cells was approximated via reference gene primer amplification. Data came from immunoSEQ multiplex PCR; TCRdb stores just in-frame clones and leaves some out. Clone size and the V and J calls come from that table; the DNA yielded D and trimming. The sample has more than 25,000 clones; roughly nine tenths are singletons. The chain carries TRBV7-2 and TRBJ2-7, with a tentative D call TRBD1 (7 bases). Sequencing was done on a sample of peripheral blood. The source of this sequence is a woman aged 40 to 55 with active or convalescent COVID-19. The CDR3 DNA follows: TGTGCCAGCAGCTTGGCAGGGGGGAGAACCTACGAGCAGTACTTC. Its protein is CASSLAGGRTYEQYF. Full variable domain (remainder filled in from reference TRBV7-2 and TRBJ2-7): GAGVSQSPSNKVTEKGKDVELRCDPISGHTALYWYRQSLGQGLEFLIYFQGNSAPDKSGLPSDRFSAERTGGSVSTLTIQRTQQEDSAVYLCASSLAGGRTYEQYFGPGTRLTVT.